The 10 T cell receptor beta chains listed next were all sequenced from one sample in a study of shared clonotypes between healthy human individuals. Assay: immunoSEQ multiplex PCR; the TCRdb copy retains only in-frame clones and omits some. This sample has around 600,000 clones, with around 97% found just once. Sequenced input: naive CD4+ T cells sorted from blood. Subset of the sample: CD45RA+ positively selected. Receptors originate from a woman aged 25 to 39 in good health.

The V gene is TRBV5-1, the J gene TRBJ2-2, with D perhaps given as TRBD1 or TRBD2 (5 bases each). Germline CDR1 is SGHRS and CDR2 is YFSETQ. Trimming removed 2 bases at V and 6 bases at J, with 17 bases between. This CDR3 has 16 amino acids. The CDR3 region has the DNA TGCGCCAGCAGCTTCACCCCTGGGGGTCGGCCCGGGGAGCTGTTTTTT. It encodes CASSFTPGGRPGELFF.

The V and J genes are TRBV2 and TRBJ1-2, with D uncertain. The CDR3 consists of 15 residues. Trimming removed 1 base from V and 3 bases from J, with 12 bases in between. Looked up from germline, CDR1 is SNHLY and CDR2 is FYNNEI. The CDR3 region has the DNA TGTGCCAGCAGTGAAGTGCCACAGAATGACTATGGCTACACCTTC. Translation: CASSEVPQNDYGYTF.

The rearrangement joins TRBV7-9 to TRBJ2-7; 11 bases fit TRBD1. The CDR3 totals 13 residues. Germline values: CDR1 SEHNR, CDR2 FQNEAQ (reference sequence). V was pared by 4 bases and J by 7 bases, with 3 bases of the junction left unmatched. This CDR3 reads CASSSDRGQEQYF. The CDR3 DNA sequence: TGTGCCAGCAGCTCGGACAGGGGGCAAGAGCAGTACTTC.

V is TRBV11-2 and J is TRBJ2-7, with 12 positions matching TRBD2. V gave up 3 bases and J gave up 6 bases; unmatched junction bases: 6. The V gene's germline CDR1 is SGHAT and CDR2 FQNNGV. This CDR3 has 15 amino acids. The CDR3 nucleotides are TGTGCCAGCAGCTTCCTAGCGGGAGGGCCCGCCGAGCAGTACTTC. Its protein is CASSFLAGGPAEQYF.

The chain recombines TRBV27 with TRBJ1-2, with 9 bases aligning to TRBD1. Germline values: CDR1 MNHEY, CDR2 SMNVEV (reference sequence). The CDR3 is 15 residues long. V was clipped by 5 bases and J by 4 bases; unmatched bases: 8. The CDR3 DNA is TGTGCCAGCAGTCCCAGACAGGGGGAGGGCTATGGCTACACCTTC. Translation: CASSPRQGEGYGYTF.

In DNA, the CDR3 is TGTGCCAGCAAAAAAAGGCCTAGCGGGCCCCTCCAAGAGACCCAGTACTTC. Amino acids: CASKKRPSGPLQETQYF. The gene calls are TRBV2 and TRBJ2-5, with 8 bases fitting TRBD2. V lost 7 bases, J lost 1 base, and 14 bases stayed unmatched. The CDR3 sequence is 17 residues long. Per the germline V gene, CDR1 is SNHLY and CDR2 is FYNNEI.

The rearrangement joins TRBV7-9 to TRBJ1-5; 9 bases match TRBD1. The V and J ends lost 4 bases and 7 bases, in that order; junction bases with no gene match: 17. Germline-derived CDR1 and CDR2 are SEHNR and FQNEAQ (reference sequence). The CDR3 totals 18 residues. CDR3 sequence: CASSYGQGFSKERQPQHF. For the CDR3, the DNA is TGTGCCAGCAGCTATGGACAGGGGTTCTCAAAAGAAAGACAGCCCCAGCATTTT.

The rearrangement joins TRBV28 to TRBJ1-2; 10 positions agree with TRBD1. Germline lookup yields CDR1 MDHEN and CDR2 SYDVKM. With V trimmed by 8 bases and J by 8 bases, 11 bases remained unmatched. CDR3 length equals 14 residues. Here the CDR3 reads CASFSGTGVFGYTF. For the CDR3, the DNA is TGTGCCAGCTTTTCCGGGACAGGGGTGTTCGGCTACACCTTC.

The chain employs TRBV5-1 and TRBJ2-2; 7 positions agree with TRBD1. CDR1 is SGHRS, CDR2 YFSETQ, per germline. V dropped 5 bases and J dropped 3; count of bases not matched to a gene: 4. This CDR3 contains 14 residues. In DNA, the CDR3 is TGCGCCAGCAGTAGGGACAGCCACACCGGGGAGCTGTTTTTT. Encoded protein: CASSRDSHTGELFF.

The J gene is TRBJ2-7, the V gene TRBV5-1; the match to TRBD2 covers 7 bases. The CDR3 is 14 amino acids. The germline CDR1 and CDR2 sequences are SGHRS and YFSETQ. J lost 7 bases, V lost 1 base, and 8 bases had no gene match. CDR3: CASSLSGGLGEQYF. DNA of the CDR3: TGCGCCAGCAGCTTGTCGGGAGGATTGGGGGAGCAGTACTTC.